This T cell receptor (beta chain) was sequenced for a study of regulatory T cells in long-lasting Graves disease (dated by TCRdb to the early 2020s). For the wider study: Newly diagnosed Graves' disease patients had taken antithyroid drugs for less than 3 months. Peripheral blood TCR sequencing and RNA sequencing compared persistent Graves' disease patients with newly diagnosed Graves' disease patients. The study was registered as a clinical trial and conducted in China. A total of around 35 samples underwent TCR sequencing: around 13 from persistent and some 20 from newly diagnosed Graves' disease patients.

The sample holds many counts of this clonotype. No antigen is known for it. The input lacks base qualities; no much larger clone sits a single base away. The CDR3 has 16 amino acids, counting the end cysteine and phenylalanine. The entry retains the CDR3 DNA only, 48 bases that are in frame from base 1. Clipping removes 1 base from V and 1 base from J, with 3 as the unmatched junction base count. For CDR1 and CDR2, the germline V gene lists KGHSH and LQKENI. Study-wide conclusions, independent of this receptor: Compared with newly diagnosed patients, persistent Graves' disease patients had lower TCR Shannon entropy and fewer highly expanded clones, which suggests clonal expansion. The authors acknowledged the small sample size as a limitation that may reduce accuracy. More public clonotypes were shared among persistent patients (more than 2,500) than among newly diagnosed patients (roughly 1,000). TRBV28, TRBJ1-2 and TRBJ2-5 were preferentially used in persistent disease, while TRBV20-1 and TRBJ2-1 were favored in newly diagnosed disease. Only the TCR beta chain was sequenced and analyzed. Peripheral blood alone was examined, since thyroid tissue, which constituted the primary lesion, could not be accessed.

Library prep was done by multiplex PCR. Sequencing instrument: Illumina HiSeq 4000. To build TCR beta libraries, CDR3 regions were amplified by Arm-PCR using iRepertoire HTBI primers. Before sequencing, the PCR products went through gel purification. As for the authors' bioinformatics: A total of around 66 TRBV and some 15 TRBJ segments were identified across samples and were used for gene usage analysis of CDR3 amino acid clonotypes. COPE and FqMerger were used to merge filtered high-quality paired reads into contigs. BLAST was used to align contigs to the IMGT TRBV, TRBD and TRBJ reference genes, and CDR3 was defined following IMGT. Clonotypes above 0.1% frequency were classified as highly expanded clones. Shannon entropy served as the measure of repertoire diversity, while the Gini coefficient captured V-J evenness. Public clonotypes were defined as clonotypes shared by more than one individual. TCRdb passed the public sequencing reads through fastp at Q25 and MiXCR, retaining productive beta sequences. Identical CDR3 protein sequences are pooled into one entry, listed with their most common genes and DNA. These V and J calls originate from TCRdb's pipeline instead of the authors' own analysis. The sample includes 400,000 to 500,000 distinct CDR3 sequences, with about 15% observed a single time. The ten largest clones add up to approximately 7.8% of the sample.

Explained via the paper, the time point label denotes: newly diagnosed GD, antithyroid drugs for less than 3 months. RNA was extracted from PBMCs in TRIzol for both TCR sequencing and RNA sequencing. The diagnosis of Graves' disease followed American Thyroid Association guidelines. Recruitment of patients was carried out at an endocrinology department in Xi'an, China. Each patient gave 7.5 to 10 milliliters of peripheral blood, collected in an EDTA anticoagulant tube. Ficoll Paque Plus density gradient separation was used to isolate PBMCs, and no further T cell sorting was performed. An Agilent 2100 Bioanalyzer and agarose gel were used to check RNA quality, while a NanoDrop 2000 measured RNA concentration. The sample was also reused in another study, on T cells in Graves' hyperthyroidism and ophthalmopathy. Looking at the second paper: Stable Graves' hyperthyroidism was defined as no progression to ophthalmopathy during 18 months of follow-up. The hyperthyroidism patients were between 18 and 65 years old and newly diagnosed, with a disease duration of less than 2 months. Patients with uncontrolled infections, other autoimmune diseases, pregnancy or lactation were excluded. Clinical symptoms, serum thyroxine and TRAb, thyroid ultrasound, and orbital computed tomography formed the basis for the diagnoses. The TCR CDR3 was subjected to a first round of RT-PCR using the HTBI primer set and the Qiagen OneStep RT-PCR kit. Blood samples also contained most of the expanded thyroid clonotypes (frequency above 0.001), which suggests that blood repertoires may reflect thyroid immune responses. Ophthalmopathy was separated from stable hyperthyroidism by a 13 V-J signature model, with approximately 86% sensitivity and roughly 84% specificity obtained in cross-validation and 80%/75% obtained in testing. In validation, progression to ophthalmopathy was predicted by the model with 65% to 71% sensitivity and under 85% specificity, a median of roughly 6 months before onset. A discovery cohort of roughly 100 patients, approximately 45 with Graves' ophthalmopathy and 57 with stable Graves' hyperthyroidism, was used to find distinguishing TCR V-J signatures. Prospective prediction of ophthalmopathy was tested in an independent validation cohort consisting of roughly 20 hyperthyroidism patients and around 16 patients who later progressed to ophthalmopathy. The 100 or so discovery patients were randomly divided into training and test sets at a 7:3 ratio. Thyroid tissue and blood T-cell repertoires from six Graves' hyperthyroidism patients were also compared in the study. Once sampling was done, hyperthyroidism patients were given methimazole at a starting dose of 30 mg daily, whereas ophthalmopathy patients were given high-dose intravenous methylprednisolone. Libraries were constructed in a second round of multiplex PCR, after which size selection and purification were performed. Libraries were sequenced paired-end with 100 bp reads on an Illumina HiSeq2000. SOAPnuke was used to process the raw data, throwing out any read that contained adapters or uncalled bases, had a mean Phred below 15, or lacked an exact constant-primer or identifier match. High-quality paired reads were merged using COPE v1.2.5, and each unique nucleotide sequence was defined as a clonotype. MiTCR v1.1 was used to align clonotypes to the IMGT TRBV, TRBD and TRBJ reference segments. The analysis included only V-J combinations with a frequency above 0.0001, which together covered roughly 99% of the repertoires. A TCS score was defined as the ratio of F50 (clonal expansion) to E x V (chaos), with BLOSUM62-based TCRdist applied between CDR3 peptides within each V-J. Welch's t-statistics and random forest reduced roughly 540 V-J features to 10 to 15, which were used in a naive Bayes classifier (R e1071). No statistical method was used to fix the sample size in advance, and group allocation was not hidden from the investigators. The paper reports TCR Vbeta CDR3 sequencing of roughly 140 peripheral blood samples: approximately 41 ophthalmopathy, 70 to 85 hyperthyroidism and around 17 progressor patients.

This chain joins TRBV18 to TRBJ2-5; 10 bases in between match TRBD2. This sample comprised peripheral blood mononuclear cells (PBMCs), obtained at new diagnosis, from a patient treated with antithyroid drugs. This TCR derives from a woman aged 40 to 50 with Graves disease. Donor details come from another sample of the same person, matched by shared clones. The CDR3 region reads CASSPRTSGAQETQYF. The bases read TGTGCCAGCTCACCACGGACTAGCGGAGCCCAAGAGACCCAGTACTTC.